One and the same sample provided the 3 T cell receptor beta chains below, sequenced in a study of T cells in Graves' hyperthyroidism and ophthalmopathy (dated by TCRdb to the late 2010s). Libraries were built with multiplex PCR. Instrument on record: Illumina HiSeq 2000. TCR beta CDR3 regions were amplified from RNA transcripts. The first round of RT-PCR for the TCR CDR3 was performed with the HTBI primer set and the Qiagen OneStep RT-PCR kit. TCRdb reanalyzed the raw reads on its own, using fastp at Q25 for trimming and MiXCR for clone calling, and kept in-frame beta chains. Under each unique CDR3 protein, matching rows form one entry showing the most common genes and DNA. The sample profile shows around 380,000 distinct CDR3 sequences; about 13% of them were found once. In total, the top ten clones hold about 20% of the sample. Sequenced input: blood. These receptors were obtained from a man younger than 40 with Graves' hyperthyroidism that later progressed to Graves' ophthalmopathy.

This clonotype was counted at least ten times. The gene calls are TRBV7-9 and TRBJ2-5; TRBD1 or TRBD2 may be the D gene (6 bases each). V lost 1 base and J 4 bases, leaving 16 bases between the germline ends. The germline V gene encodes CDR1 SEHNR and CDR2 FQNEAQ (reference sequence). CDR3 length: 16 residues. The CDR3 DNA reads TGTGCCAGCAGCTTAGTGATCTCCGGGGGCGGAGAGACCCAGTACTTC. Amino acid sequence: CASSLVISGGGETQYF.

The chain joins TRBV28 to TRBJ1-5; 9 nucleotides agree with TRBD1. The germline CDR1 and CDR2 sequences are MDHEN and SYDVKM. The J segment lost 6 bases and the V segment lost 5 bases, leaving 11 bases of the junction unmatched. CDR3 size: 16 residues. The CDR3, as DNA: TGTGCCAGCAGTCCGCCGGACAGGGGATCTCCTCAGCCCCAGCATTTT. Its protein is CASSPPDRGSPQPQHF.

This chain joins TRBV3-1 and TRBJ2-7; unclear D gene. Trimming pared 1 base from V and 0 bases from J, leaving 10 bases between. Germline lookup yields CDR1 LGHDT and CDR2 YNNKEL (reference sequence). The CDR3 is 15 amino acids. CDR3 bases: TGTGCCAGCAGCCAAGGCAAGTGGAGCTCCTACGAGCAGTACTTC. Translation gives CASSQGKWSSYEQYF.